The following is a T cell receptor beta chain sequence with its context. Its antigen target is currently unknown. Base qualities were left out, and no much larger clone turns up one base away. The CDR3 holds 15 amino acids from the cysteine to the phenylalanine. Only CDR3 DNA remains: 45 bases, in frame from the first base. The CDR1 and CDR2 encoded by the germline V gene are SGHRS and YFSETQ. V gives up 4 bases and J gives up 0 bases, and the segment between their germline ends measures 8 bases. The entry originates in a study of T-cell memory formation after mild COVID-19 (dated by TCRdb to the early 2020s). Some background on the complete study: TCR sequence clusters from the two donors were largely donor specific. Longitudinal TCRalpha and TCRbeta repertoire sequencing tracked T-cell clones expanding and contracting after mild COVID-19 in two donors. The cohort was made up of two young adult volunteers, one female and one male, who were previously healthy.

Ficoll-Paque density gradient centrifugation was the method used to isolate PBMCs. Sequenced using an Illumina NovaSeq 6000. Using 5'RACE with constant-segment primers, TCRalpha and TCRbeta cDNA libraries were constructed, with sample barcodes and unique molecular identifiers added in the process. Trizol reagent was used to extract RNA from every sample. Libraries were amplified in two PCR steps, with a second sample barcode and Illumina TruSeq adapters added in the second step. The libraries were sequenced on an Illumina NovaSeq using 2 x 150 bp paired-end reads. The authors processed their data as follows. Demultiplexing of reads and collapsing into UMI-guided consensus sequences were performed with migec v1.2.7. Using mixcr v2.1.11, the UMI consensuses were aligned to TRA and TRB V and J templates and assembled into clonotypes. Expanded or contracted clonotypes were those called significant by both edgeR and NoisET, with noise models trained on biological replicates. For edgeR calls, the cutoffs were a false discovery rate-adjusted p below 0.01 and a log2 fold-change threshold of 1. PCA with hierarchical clustering of max-normalized trajectories of the 1000 most abundant clonotypes was used as exploratory dynamics analysis. Separately sequenced CD4+ and CD8+ repertoires were used to assign the CD4 or CD8 phenotype of responding clones. The public reads were quality trimmed at Q25 with fastp and then assembled into clones with MiXCR by TCRdb, keeping productive beta chains. Records with the same CDR3 protein are collapsed into one entry carrying the most frequent genes and DNA. Here the V and J calls rest on TCRdb's processing, not on the authors' analysis. The sample records about 560,000 distinct CDR3 sequences, 15% to 20% of which are singletons. Of the sample, more than 10% falls within the top ten clones.

Study-level results and caveats: The study included only two mild cases, and larger cohorts that include severe cases with pre-infection samples were judged to be necessary. Some responding clones were detected in pre-infection memory, which suggested that pre-existing cross-reactive memory T cells had joined the SARS-CoV-2 response. From day 15 to 85, contracting clones showed balanced CD4/CD8 phenotypes, whereas a second wave of clones that expanded from day 15 to 37 leaned towards CD4+. Contracting CD4+ clones turned up mainly in the CM and EM memory subsets, whereas EMRA was where CD8+ clones were enriched. Whether the second-wave clones peaking on day 37 were SARS-CoV-2 specific was not confirmed.

Source material: PBMCs or a T cell subset sorted from them (not recorded which). The rearrangement joined TRBV5-1 to TRBJ2-6; the D gene is not confidently resolved. This clonotype was sampled from an adult woman who had mild COVID-19 (a few samples of this study predate the infection). The sample titles of this study are shuffled in the database, so cell type and time point are left out; the donor was told from shared clones. The CDR3 here reads CASSLPYSGANVLTF. The nucleotide sequence reads TGCGCCAGCAGCCTTCCTTACTCTGGGGCCAACGTCCTGACTTTC.